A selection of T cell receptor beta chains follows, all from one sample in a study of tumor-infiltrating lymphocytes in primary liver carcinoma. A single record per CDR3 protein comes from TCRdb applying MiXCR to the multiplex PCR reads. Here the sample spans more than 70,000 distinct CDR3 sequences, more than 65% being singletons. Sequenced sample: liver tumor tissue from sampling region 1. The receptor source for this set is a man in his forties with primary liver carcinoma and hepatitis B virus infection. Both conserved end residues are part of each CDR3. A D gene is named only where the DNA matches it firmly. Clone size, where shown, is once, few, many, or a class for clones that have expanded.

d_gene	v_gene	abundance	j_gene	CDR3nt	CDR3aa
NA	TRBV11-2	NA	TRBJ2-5	TGTGCCAGCAGCCCTAGCTCAATCCAGGGTACTGGGCGGGAGACCCAGTACTTC	CASSPSSIQGTGRETQYF
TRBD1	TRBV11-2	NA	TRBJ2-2	TGTGCCAGCAGCTTAGGATCGACAGGGATCACCGGGGAGTTGTTTTTT	CASSLGSTGITGELFF
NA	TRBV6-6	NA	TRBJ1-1	TGTGCCAGCACTCTCGGGACATACACTGAAGCTTTCTTT	CASTLGTYTEAFF
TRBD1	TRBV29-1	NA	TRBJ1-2	TGCTGCGCGCGATTCGACAGGGACAACTATGGCTACACCTTC	CCARFDRDNYGYTF
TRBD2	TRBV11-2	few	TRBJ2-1	TGTGCCAGCAGCGGGCGACAAGCGGGAGGCAACAATGAGCAGTTCTTC	CASSGRQAGGNNEQFF
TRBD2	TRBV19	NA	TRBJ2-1	TGTGCCAGTAGTAAGAGGACTAGTAATCAGCAGTTCTTC	CASSKRTSNQQFF
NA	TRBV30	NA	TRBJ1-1	TGTGCCTGGAAATCGCGGCACCTTGTCTTTGAAGCTTTCTTT	CAWKSRHLVFEAFF
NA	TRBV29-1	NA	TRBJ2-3	TGCAGCGTCAACGCGGTAGGCACAGATGCGCAGTGTTTT	CSVNAVGTDAQCF
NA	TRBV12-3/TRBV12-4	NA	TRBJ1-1	TGTGCCAGCAGTCCCCAACGTGGTAGCACTGAAACTTTCTTT	CASSPQRGSTETFF
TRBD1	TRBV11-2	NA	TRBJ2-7	TGTGCCAGCAGCTCTACAGGGGGCCGGAATTGCGAGCAGTACTTC	CASSSTGGRNCEQYF
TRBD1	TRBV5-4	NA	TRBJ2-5	TGTGCCAGCAGCATGGACAGGGGGCTAGGGGAGACCCACTATTTC	CASSMDRGLGETHYF
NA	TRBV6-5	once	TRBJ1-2	TGTCCCAGCAGTAGAGGGGACCATGACTACACCTTC	CPSSRGDHDYTF
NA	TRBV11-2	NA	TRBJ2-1	TGTGCCAGCAGCGCAGACCCGTCCCACAATGAACAATTCTTC	CASSADPSHNEQFF
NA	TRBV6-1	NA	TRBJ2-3	TGTATCAGCAGTGACCGACAGGAAGTCACAGATACGCAGTATTTT	CISSDRQEVTDTQYF
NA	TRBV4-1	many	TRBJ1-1	TGCGCCAGCAGCAGCGGGGGAGGTGGGAACACTGAAGCTTTCTTT	CASSSGGGGNTEAFF
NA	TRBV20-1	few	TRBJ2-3	TGCAGTGCTAGGGCTGACCCGTTGCGGACAGATACGCAGTATTTT	CSARADPLRTDTQYF
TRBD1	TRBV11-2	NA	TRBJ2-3	TGTGCCAGCAGCTTGGAGATAGGGGGCACAGACACGCAGTATTTT	CASSLEIGGTDTQYF
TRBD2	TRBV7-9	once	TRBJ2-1	TGTGCCAACAGCATAATGGGGACTAGCGTGAATGAGCAGTTCTTC	CANSIMGTSVNEQFF
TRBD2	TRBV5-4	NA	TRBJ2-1	TGTACCAGCAGCCCCTCGGGAGGTCTCCACAATGAGCACTTCTTC	CTSSPSGGLHNEHFF
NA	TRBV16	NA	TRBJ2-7	TGTGCCAGCAGCCGCAATGGGGCCGGTGGGGAGTCAACTCGGGAGCTAACCTACGAGCAGTACTTC	CASSRNGAGGESTRELTYEQYF
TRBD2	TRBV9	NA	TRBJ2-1	TGTGCCAGCAGCGTAGGGGCAAGCGGGAGTGACAATGAGCAGTTCTTC	CASSVGASGSDNEQFF
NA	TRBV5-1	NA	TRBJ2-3	TGTGCCAGCAGCTTAACATGGGAATGGGCAGATACGCAGTATTTT	CASSLTWEWADTQYF
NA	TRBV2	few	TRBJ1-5	TGTGCCAGCAGTGAAGCGAGCGGGGCCCAGCCCCAGCATTTT	CASSEASGAQPQHF
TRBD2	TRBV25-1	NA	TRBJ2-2	TGTGTCAATAAAGGACTAGCGGGAGGGAACATCGGGGAGCTGTTTTTT	CVNKGLAGGNIGELFF
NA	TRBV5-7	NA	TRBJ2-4	TGTGCCAGCAACTTGGATACTAGCCCAGTGAGAAACATTCAGTACTTC	CASNLDTSPVRNIQYF
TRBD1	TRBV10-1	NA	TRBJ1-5	TGCGCCAGTCGTAGGACAGGGGGCAATCAGCCCCGGCATTTT	CASRRTGGNQPRHF
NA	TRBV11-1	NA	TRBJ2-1	TGCGCCAGCAGCTTAAAGGGCGGAGCATACAAAGAGCAGTTCTTC	CASSLKGGAYKEQFF
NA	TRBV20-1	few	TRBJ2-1	TGCAGTGCTAGAGTCATCGGCAATGAGCAGTTCTTC	CSARVIGNEQFF
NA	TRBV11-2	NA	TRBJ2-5	TGTCCCAGCAGCTTAGAGGGGCGAAGAGAGACACAGTACTTC	CPSSLEGRRETQYF
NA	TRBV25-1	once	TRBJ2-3	TGTGCCAGCATTACCTACTCCGGAGCACAGTATTTT	CASITYSGAQYF
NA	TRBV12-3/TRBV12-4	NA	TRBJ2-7	TGTGCCAATTTTGTAGGGTTAGGGTACGAGCAGTACTTC	CANFVGLGYEQYF
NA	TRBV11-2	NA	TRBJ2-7	TGTGCCAGCAGCTTAAGTGAGCTAGTGTCACAGTATTTC	CASSLSELVSQYF
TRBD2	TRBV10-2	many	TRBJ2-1	TGCGCCAGCAGTGGAACTAGCGACTACAATGAGCAGTTCTTC	CASSGTSDYNEQFF
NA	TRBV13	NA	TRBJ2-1	TGTGCTAGCAGCTTTACAGGGATCCCCTACAATGACCAGTTCTTC	CASSFTGIPYNDQFF
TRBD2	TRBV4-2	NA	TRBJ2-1	TGTGCCAGCGTAACCGGGACTAGCGGGGACAATGAGCAGTTCTTC	CASVTGTSGDNEQFF
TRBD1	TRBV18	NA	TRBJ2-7	TGTGCCAGCTCCCCCAGGCAGGGGGTGTACGAGCAGTACTTC	CASSPRQGVYEQYF
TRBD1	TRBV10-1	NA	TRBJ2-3	TGCGCCAGCAATGAGTCCCAGGGGACAGACACGCAGTATTTT	CASNESQGTDTQYF
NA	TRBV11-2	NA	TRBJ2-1	TGTGCCAGCGGTATCGACAGGCCCTCCTACAATGAGCAGTTCTTC	CASGIDRPSYNEQFF
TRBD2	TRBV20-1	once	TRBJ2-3	TGCAGTGCTAGAGACCTAGCGGGAGGGGCTACGCAGTATTTT	CSARDLAGGATQYF
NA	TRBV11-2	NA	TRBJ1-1	TGTGCCAGCAGCTTAAATCAGGGTTGGAGTGAAGCCTTCTTT	CASSLNQGWSEAFF
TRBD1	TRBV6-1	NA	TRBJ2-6	TGTGCCAGCACCCTGGGACAGGACAGCTCTGGGGTCAACGTCCTGACTTTC	CASTLGQDSSGVNVLTF
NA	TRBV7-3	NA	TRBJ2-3	TGTGCCAGCAGCTTAACCGGGACTAGCACAGATACGCAGTATTTT	CASSLTGTSTDTQYF
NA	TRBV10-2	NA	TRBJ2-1	TGCACCAGCAGTCTCACTACCGGGAGTTCCTACAATGAGCAGTCCTTC	CTSSLTTGSSYNEQSF
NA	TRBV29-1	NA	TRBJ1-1	TGCAGCGTGACACAGGGTGAAGACACTGTAGCTTTCTTT	CSVTQGEDTVAFF
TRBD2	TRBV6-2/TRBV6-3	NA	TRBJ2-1	TGTGCCAGCAGTTACTTGGGACTAGCGGGAGGGAGATCAAATGAGCAGTTCTTC	CASSYLGLAGGRSNEQFF
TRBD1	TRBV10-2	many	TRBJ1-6	TGCGCCAGCAGTGAGCAGGGGGCTGGGAATTCACCCCTCCACTTT	CASSEQGAGNSPLHF
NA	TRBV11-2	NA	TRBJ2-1	TGTGCCACCGGGCAAGACCAGTCAACCTACAATGAGCACTTCTTC	CATGQDQSTYNEHFF
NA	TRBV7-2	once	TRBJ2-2	TGTGCCAGCAGCTTACGGGCAGGGGGGATCGGGGAGCTGTTTTTT	CASSLRAGGIGELFF
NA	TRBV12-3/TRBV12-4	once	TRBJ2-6	TGTACCGGCAGGAGAGCCTCTGGGGCCAACGTCCTGACTTTC	CTGRRASGANVLTF
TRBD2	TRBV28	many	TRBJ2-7	TGTGCCAGCAGTTTACTAGCGGGAGGGGAGCAGTACTTC	CASSLLAGGEQYF
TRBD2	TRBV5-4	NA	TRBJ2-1	TGTGCCAGCAGCTTGGGTAGCGGGAGTTTATACGAAGAGCAGTTCTTC	CASSLGSGSLYEEQFF
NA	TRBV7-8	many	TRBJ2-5	TGTGCCAGCAGCTTCGGGATCTACCAAGAGACCCAGTACTTC	CASSFGIYQETQYF
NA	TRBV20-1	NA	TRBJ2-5	TGCAGTGCTAGCCCCGGGGAGCATACCCAAGAGACCCAGTACTTC	CSASPGEHTQETQYF